A single sample is the source of the 11 T cell receptor beta chains below, sequenced in a study of CXCR3-negative and CXCR3-positive naive CD8 T cells. With UMI labels, 5' RACE was used to prepare the TRB cDNA libraries. TCRdb reanalyzed the 5' RACE reads and collapses them to one entry per CDR3 protein, without DNA. In all, the sample yields 50,000 to 75,000 distinct CDR3 sequences. Material: naive CXCR3- CD8+ T cells from blood. Noted subset: CD45RO-CCR7+CD27+CD95- naive CD8+ T cells lacking CXCR3 (TNR3-). Receptors originate from a human donor in good health. Some clones in this sample may be carry-over from other donors' samples.

CDR3 sequence: CASSLVVIGASEQYF. V usage is TRBV11-2 and J usage is TRBJ2-7. Germline V gives CDR1 SGHAT, CDR2 FQNNGV. The CDR3 contains 15 residues.

The chain joins TRBV10-3 to TRBJ2-7; the TCRdb call, TRBD2, lacks DNA for checking. This CDR3 contains 13 residues. Germline V CDR1 and CDR2: ENHRY, SYGVKD. The chain's CDR3 is CAISESGAPSEYF.

The chain couples TRBV14 to TRBJ2-2; TCRdb's D gene call, TRBD1, goes unchecked for lack of DNA. This CDR3 is built from 16 residues. The germline V gene encodes CDR1 SGHDN and CDR2 FVKESK. The CDR3: CASRQTGQSNTGELFF.

The chain couples TRBV5-1 to TRBJ2-5. Germline CDR1 SGHRS, CDR2 YFSETQ. The CDR3 consists of 11 residues. CDR3 loop: CASRRSETQYF.

The CDR3 here is CASRETGLLPNTGELFF. This sequence joins TRBV6-5 and TRBJ2-2; no DNA is available, so the TRBD1 call from TCRdb remains unchecked. CDR1 MNHEY and CDR2 SVGAGI come from the germline V gene. The CDR3 covers 17 residues.

The rearrangement links TRBV27 to TRBJ2-7; TCRdb lists TRBD1, though no DNA is available to test this call. Germline V gene sequence: CDR1 MNHEY, CDR2 SMNVEV (reference sequence). The CDR3 extends over 19 amino acids. Here the CDR3 reads CASSSATGNRAGWTYEQYF.

CDR3 residues: CATSSTRGPGSDTQYF. The chain employs TRBV15 and TRBJ2-3; TCRdb selects TRBD1, and the lack of DNA leaves this call unchecked. The CDR3 runs 16 residues. The germline CDR1 and CDR2 sequences are LNHNV and YYDKDF (reference sequence).

V is TRBV10-3 and J is TRBJ2-7; there is no DNA to check the TCRdb D call of TRBD1. CDR3 length: 15 amino acids. Germline assignment: CDR1 ENHRY and CDR2 SYGVKD. The CDR3 loop reads CATADRGESSYEQYF.

The chain combines TRBV9 with TRBJ2-7. The CDR3 contains 13 residues. Germline V lookup: CDR1 SGDLS, CDR2 YYNGEE. CDR3 sequence: CASSFGLASEQYF. The full variable domain, in which reference TRBV9 and TRBJ2-7 provide the parts outside the CDR3, is DSGVTQTPKHLITATGQRVTLRCSPRSGDLSVYWYQQSLDQGLQFLIQYYNGEERAKGNILERFSAQQFPDLHSELNLSSLELGDSALYFCASSFGLASEQYFGPGTRLTVT.

This chain connects TRBV29-1 to TRBJ2-3. The CDR3 has 16 residues. Germline CDR1 and CDR2: SQVTM and ANQGSEA. CDR3 region: CSVEEPGFDSTDTQYF.

The gene calls are TRBV29-1 and TRBJ1-5; without DNA, the TCRdb call of TRBD1 cannot be checked. The CDR3 covers 12 residues. The germline CDR1 and CDR2 sequences are SQVTM and ANQGSEA. This chain's CDR3 is CSGGQPEGPQHF.